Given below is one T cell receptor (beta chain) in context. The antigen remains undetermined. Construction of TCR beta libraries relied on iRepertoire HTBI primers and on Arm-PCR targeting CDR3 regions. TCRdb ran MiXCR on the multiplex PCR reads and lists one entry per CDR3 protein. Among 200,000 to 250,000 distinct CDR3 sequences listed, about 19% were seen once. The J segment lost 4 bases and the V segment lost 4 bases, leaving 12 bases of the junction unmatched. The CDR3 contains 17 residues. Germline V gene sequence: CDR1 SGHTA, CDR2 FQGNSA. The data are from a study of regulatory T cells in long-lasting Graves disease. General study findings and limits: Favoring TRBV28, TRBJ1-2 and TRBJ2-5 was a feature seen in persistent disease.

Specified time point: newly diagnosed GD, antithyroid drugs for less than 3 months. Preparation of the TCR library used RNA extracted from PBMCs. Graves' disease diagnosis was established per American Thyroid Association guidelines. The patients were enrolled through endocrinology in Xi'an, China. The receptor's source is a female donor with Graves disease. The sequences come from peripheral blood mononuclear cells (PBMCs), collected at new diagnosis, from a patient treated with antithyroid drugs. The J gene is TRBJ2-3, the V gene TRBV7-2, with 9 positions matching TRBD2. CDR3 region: CASSSTVQRGVADTQYF. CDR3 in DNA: TGTGCCAGCAGCTCAACCGTGCAGCGGGGGGTGGCAGATACGCAGTATTTT.